This TCR beta chain was sequenced in a study of blood T cell repertoires in COVID-19. Background on the study: The United States, Italy and Spain provided the acute and convalescent COVID-19 samples. T cells, B-cell-depleted T cells, or PBMCs supplied cDNA or gDNA.

Donors were grouped by their self-reported clinical history. V lost 8 bases and J lost 4; bases outside the gene matches: 19. Germline lookup yields CDR1 MGHRA and CDR2 YSYEKL. CDR3 length equals 19 residues. The data were produced by immunoSEQ multiplex PCR, yet TCRdb's version contains in-frame clones alone and is incomplete. The sample records roughly 220,000 clones, about 86% being singletons. The receptor was isolated from a woman aged 45-59 years with acute COVID-19. The material sequenced was PBMCs or T cells enriched from blood (not recorded which). The gene calls are TRBV4-1 and TRBJ2-3; 12 bases are a match to TRBD2. The CDR3 is CASGLRLAGAGARADTQYF. In nucleotides, the CDR3 is TGCGCCAGCGGCCTTAGACTAGCGGGAGCAGGGGCTCGGGCAGATACGCAGTATTTT.